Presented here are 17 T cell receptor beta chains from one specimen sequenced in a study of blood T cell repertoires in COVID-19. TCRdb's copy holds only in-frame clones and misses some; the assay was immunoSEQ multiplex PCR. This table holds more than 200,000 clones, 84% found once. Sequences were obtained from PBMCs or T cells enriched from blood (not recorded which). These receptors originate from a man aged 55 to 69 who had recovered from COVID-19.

The DNA of the CDR3 is TGTGCCAGCAGCTTCCCGACTAGCGGGGGGGATAAATCCTACAATGAGCAGTTCTTC. It translates to CASSFPTSGGDKSYNEQFF. This rearrangement joins TRBV7-9 to TRBJ2-1, with 14 bases that match TRBD2. Trimming cost V 3 bases and J 1 base; bases outside gene matches: 8. The CDR3 spans 19 residues. CDR1 SEHNR and CDR2 FQNEAQ come from the germline V gene (reference sequence).

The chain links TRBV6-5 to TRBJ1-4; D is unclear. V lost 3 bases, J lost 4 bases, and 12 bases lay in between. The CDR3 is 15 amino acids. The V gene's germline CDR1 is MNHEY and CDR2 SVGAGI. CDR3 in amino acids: CASSYGRTNNEKLFF. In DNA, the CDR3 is TGTGCCAGCAGTTATGGACGGACTAATAATGAAAAACTGTTTTTT.

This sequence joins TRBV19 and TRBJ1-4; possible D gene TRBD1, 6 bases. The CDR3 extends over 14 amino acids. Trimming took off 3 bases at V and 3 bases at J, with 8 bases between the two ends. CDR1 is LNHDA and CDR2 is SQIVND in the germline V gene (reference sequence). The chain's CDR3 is CASSMGQPNEKLFF. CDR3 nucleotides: TGTGCCAGTAGTATGGGACAACCTAATGAAAAACTGTTTTTT. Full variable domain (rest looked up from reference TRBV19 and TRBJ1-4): DGGITQSPKYLFRKEGQNVTLSCEQNLNHDAMYWYRQDPGQGLRLIYYSQIVNDFQKGDIAEGYSVSREKKESFPLTVTSAQKNPTAFYLCASSMGQPNEKLFFGSGTQLSVL.

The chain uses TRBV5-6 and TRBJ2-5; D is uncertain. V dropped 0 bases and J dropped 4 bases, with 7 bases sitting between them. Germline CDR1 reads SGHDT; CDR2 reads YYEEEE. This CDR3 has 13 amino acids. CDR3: CASSLGSRETQYF. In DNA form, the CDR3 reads TGTGCCAGCAGCTTGGGGAGTCGAGAGACCCAGTACTTC.

The DNA of the CDR3 is TGTGCCAGTAGTATGAGACTAGCGGGGGCTATACTGAGCTCCTACAATGAGCAGTTCTTC. This gives the protein CASSMRLAGAILSSYNEQFF. The V and J genes are TRBV19 and TRBJ2-1; TRBD2 aligns across 12 bases. The J segment lost 0 bases and the V segment lost 3 bases, leaving 12 bases of the junction unmatched. The CDR3 length is 20 residues. CDR1 and CDR2 from the germline V gene are LNHDA and SQIVND (reference sequence).

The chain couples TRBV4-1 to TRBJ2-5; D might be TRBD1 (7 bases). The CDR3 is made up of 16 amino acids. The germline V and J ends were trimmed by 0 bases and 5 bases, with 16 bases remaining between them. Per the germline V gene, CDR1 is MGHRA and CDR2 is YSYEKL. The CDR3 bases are TGCGCCAGCAGCCAAGATGGGGGGACAGTCTTTGAGACCCAGTACTTC. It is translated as CASSQDGGTVFETQYF.

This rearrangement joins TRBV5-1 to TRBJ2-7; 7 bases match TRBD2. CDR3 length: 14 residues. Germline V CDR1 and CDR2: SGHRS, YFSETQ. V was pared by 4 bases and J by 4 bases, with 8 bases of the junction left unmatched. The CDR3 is CASSPGLEAYEQYF. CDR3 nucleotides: TGCGCCAGCAGCCCAGGACTAGAAGCGTACGAGCAGTACTTC. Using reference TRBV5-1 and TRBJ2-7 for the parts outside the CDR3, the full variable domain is KAGVTQTPRYLIKTRGQQVTLSCSPISGHRSVSWYQQTPGQGLQFLFEYFSETQRNKGNFPGRFSGRQFSNSRSEMNVSTLELGDSALYLCASSPGLEAYEQYFGPGTRLTVT.

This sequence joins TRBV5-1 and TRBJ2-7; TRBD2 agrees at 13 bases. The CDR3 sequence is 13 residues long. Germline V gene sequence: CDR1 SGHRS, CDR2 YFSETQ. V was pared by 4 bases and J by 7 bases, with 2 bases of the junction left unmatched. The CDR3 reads CASSPGLAGEQYF. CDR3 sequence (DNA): TGCGCCAGCAGCCCGGGACTAGCGGGAGAGCAGTACTTC.

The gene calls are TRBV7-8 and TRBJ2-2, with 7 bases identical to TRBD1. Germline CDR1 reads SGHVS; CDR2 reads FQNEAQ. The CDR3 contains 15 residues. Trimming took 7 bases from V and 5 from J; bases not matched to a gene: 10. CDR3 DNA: TGTGCCAGCAACCGAGGGGGCTTGGGGACCGGGGAGCTGTTTTTT. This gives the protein CASNRGGLGTGELFF. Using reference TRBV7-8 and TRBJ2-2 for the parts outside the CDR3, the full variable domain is GAGVSQSPRYKVAKRGQDVALRCDPISGHVSLFWYQQALGQGPEFLTYFQNEAQLDKSGLPSDRFFAERPEGSVSTLKIQRTQQEDSAVYLCASNRGGLGTGELFFGEGSRLTVL.

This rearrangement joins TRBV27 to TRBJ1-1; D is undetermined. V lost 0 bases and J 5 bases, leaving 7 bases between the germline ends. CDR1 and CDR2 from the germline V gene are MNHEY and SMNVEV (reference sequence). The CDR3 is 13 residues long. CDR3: CASSLSAVTEAFF. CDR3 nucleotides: TGTGCCAGCAGTTTATCTGCGGTAACTGAAGCTTTCTTT.

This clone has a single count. The CDR3 DNA sequence: TGTGCCAGTAGTGTGCTCCAGGACAGATCATATGGCTACACCTTC. Translating gives CASSVLQDRSYGYTF. The rearrangement uses TRBV19 and TRBJ1-2; maybe TRBD1 (6 bases). The CDR3 spans 15 residues. V gave up 5 bases and J gave up 5 bases, with 18 bases separating them. CDR1 LNHDA and CDR2 SQIVND come from the germline V gene (reference sequence).

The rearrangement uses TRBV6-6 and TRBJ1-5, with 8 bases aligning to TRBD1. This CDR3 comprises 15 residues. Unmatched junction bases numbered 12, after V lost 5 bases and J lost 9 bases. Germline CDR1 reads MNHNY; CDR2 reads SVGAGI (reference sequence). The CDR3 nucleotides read TGTGCCAGCAGTCCAGGGACAGGAGACGCCCGGCCCCAGCATTTT. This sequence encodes CASSPGTGDARPQHF.

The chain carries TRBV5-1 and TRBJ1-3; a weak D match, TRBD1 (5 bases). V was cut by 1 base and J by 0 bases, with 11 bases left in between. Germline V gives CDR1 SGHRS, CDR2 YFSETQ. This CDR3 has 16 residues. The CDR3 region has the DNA TGCGCCAGCAGCTTGTTAGGACAAGGCTCTGGAAACACCATATATTTT. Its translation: CASSLLGQGSGNTIYF.

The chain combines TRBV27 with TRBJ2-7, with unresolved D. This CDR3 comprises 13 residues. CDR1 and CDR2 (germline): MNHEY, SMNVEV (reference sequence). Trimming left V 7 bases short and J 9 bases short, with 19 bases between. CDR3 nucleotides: TGTGCCAGCACCTCCTTGGAGCTTTCTGGGCAGTACTTC. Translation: CASTSLELSGQYF.

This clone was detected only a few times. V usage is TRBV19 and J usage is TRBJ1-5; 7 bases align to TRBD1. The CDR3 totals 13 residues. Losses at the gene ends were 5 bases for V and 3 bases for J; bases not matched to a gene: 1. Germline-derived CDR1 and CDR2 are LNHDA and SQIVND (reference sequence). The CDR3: CASSGTANQPQHF. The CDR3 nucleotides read TGTGCCAGTAGTGGGACAGCCAATCAGCCCCAGCATTTT.

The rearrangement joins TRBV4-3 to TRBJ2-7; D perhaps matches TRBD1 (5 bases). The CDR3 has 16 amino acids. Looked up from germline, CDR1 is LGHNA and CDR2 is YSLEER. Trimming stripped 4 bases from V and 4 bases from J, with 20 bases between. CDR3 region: CASSPSVRQGRYEQYF. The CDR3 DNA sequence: TGCGCCAGCAGCCCCTCGGTCCGGCAGGGTCGGTACGAGCAGTACTTC.

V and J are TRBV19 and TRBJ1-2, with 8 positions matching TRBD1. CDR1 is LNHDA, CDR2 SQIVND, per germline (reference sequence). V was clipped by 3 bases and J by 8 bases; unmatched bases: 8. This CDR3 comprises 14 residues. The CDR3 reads CASSMGQAQEGYTF. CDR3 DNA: TGTGCCAGTAGTATGGGACAGGCCCAGGAGGGCTACACCTTC. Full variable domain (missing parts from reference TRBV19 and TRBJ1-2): DGGITQSPKYLFRKEGQNVTLSCEQNLNHDAMYWYRQDPGQGLRLIYYSQIVNDFQKGDIAEGYSVSREKKESFPLTVTSAQKNPTAFYLCASSMGQAQEGYTFGSGTRLTVV.